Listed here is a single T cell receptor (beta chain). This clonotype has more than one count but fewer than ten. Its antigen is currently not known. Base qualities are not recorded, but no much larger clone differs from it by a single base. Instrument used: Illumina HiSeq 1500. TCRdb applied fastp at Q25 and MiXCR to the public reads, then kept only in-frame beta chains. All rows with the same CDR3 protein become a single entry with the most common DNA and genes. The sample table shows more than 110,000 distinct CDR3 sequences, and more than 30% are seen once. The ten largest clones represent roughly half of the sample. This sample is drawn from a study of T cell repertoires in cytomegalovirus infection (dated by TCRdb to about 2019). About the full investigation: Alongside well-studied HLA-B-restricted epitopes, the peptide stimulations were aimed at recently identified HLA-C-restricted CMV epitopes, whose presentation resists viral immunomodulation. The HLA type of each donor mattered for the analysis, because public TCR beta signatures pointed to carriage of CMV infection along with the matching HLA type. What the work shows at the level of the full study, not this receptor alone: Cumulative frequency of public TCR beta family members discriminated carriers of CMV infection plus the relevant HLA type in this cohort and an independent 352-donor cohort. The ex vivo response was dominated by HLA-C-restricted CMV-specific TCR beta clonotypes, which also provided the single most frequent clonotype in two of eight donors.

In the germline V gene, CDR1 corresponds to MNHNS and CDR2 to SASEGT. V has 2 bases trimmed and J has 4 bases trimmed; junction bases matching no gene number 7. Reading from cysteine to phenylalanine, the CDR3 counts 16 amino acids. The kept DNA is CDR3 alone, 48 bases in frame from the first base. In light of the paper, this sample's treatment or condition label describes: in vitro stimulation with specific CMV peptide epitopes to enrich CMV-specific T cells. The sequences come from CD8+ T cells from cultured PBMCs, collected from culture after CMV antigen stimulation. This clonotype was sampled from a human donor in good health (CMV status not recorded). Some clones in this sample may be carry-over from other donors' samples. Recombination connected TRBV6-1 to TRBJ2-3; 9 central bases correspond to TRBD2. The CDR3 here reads CASSEWGGLAPDTQYF. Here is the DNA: TGTGCCAGCAGTGAATGGGGGGGACTAGCCCCAGATACGCAGTATTTT.